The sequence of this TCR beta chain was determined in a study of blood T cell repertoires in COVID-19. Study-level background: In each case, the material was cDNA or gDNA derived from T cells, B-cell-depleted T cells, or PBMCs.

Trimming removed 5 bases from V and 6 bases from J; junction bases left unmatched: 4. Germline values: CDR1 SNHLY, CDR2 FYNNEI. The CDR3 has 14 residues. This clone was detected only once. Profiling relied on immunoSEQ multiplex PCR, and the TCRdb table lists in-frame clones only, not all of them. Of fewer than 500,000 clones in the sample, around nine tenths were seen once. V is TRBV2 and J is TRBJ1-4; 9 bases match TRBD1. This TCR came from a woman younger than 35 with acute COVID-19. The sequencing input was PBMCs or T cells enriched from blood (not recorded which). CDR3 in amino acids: CASSLQGAHEKLFF. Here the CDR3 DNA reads TGTGCCAGCAGTTTACAGGGGGCCCATGAAAAACTGTTTTTT.